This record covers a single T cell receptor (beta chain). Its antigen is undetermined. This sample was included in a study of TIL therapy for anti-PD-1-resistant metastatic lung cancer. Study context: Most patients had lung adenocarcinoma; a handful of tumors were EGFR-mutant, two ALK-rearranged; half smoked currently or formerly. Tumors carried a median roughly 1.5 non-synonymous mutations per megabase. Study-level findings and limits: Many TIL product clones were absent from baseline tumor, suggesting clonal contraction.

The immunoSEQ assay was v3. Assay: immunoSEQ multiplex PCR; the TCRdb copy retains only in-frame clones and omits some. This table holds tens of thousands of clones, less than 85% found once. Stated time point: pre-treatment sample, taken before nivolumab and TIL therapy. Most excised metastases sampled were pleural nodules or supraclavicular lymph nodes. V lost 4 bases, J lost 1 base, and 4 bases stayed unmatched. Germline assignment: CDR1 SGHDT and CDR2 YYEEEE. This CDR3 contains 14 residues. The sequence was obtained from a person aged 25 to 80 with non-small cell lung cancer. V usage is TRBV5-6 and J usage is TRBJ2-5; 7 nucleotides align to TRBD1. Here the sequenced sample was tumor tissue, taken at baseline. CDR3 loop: CASSLGTAQETQYF. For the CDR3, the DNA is TGTGCCAGCAGCCTAGGGACAGCCCAAGAGACCCAGTACTTC. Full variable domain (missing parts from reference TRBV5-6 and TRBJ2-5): DAGVTQSPTHLIKTRGQQVTLRCSPKSGHDTVSWYQQALGQGPQFIFQYYEEEERQRGNFPDRFSGHQFPNYSSELNVNALLLGDSALYLCASSLGTAQETQYFGPGTRLLVL.